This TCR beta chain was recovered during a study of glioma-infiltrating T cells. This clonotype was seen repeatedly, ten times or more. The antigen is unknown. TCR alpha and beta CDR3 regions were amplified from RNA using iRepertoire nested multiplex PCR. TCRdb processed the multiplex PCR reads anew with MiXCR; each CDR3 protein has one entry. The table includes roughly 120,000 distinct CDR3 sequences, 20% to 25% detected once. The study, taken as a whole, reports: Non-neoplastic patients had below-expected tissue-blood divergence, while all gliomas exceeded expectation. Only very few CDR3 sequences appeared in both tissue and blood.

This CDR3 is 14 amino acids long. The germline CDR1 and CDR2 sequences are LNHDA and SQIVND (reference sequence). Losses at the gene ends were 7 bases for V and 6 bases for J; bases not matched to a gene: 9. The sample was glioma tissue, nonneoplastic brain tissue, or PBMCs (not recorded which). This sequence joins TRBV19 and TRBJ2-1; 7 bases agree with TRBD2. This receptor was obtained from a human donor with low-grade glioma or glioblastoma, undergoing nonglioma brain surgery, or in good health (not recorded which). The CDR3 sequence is CASKGGSAVNEQFF. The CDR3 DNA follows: TGTGCCAGTAAAGGCGGGAGTGCGGTCAATGAGCAGTTCTTC.